A selection of T cell receptor beta chains follows, all from one sample in a study of post-analysis software for immune sequencing data. In TCRdb, the PCR reads were re-called with MiXCR into one record per CDR3 protein. The table lists 180,000 or so distinct CDR3 sequences, 29% of them singletons, with 3% to 3.5% in the top ten. Sequenced material: blood. The receptors here all came from a girl aged 2-17 years with multiple sclerosis. CDR3s include the opening cysteine and the closing phenylalanine or tryptophan. A D gene is named only where the DNA matches it firmly. Clone size is given for some rows only: seen once, a few or many times, or a class if the clone is expanded.

j_call v_call clone_size d_call cdr3_nt cdr3_aa
TRBJ2-7 TRBV18 many NA TGTGCCAGCTCACCACCCACGTCACAGGGGAGGTACGAGCAGTACTTC CASSPPTSQGRYEQYF
TRBJ2-7 TRBV20-1 NA TRBD2 TGCAGTGCTAGAGATGGGCTAGCGGGGTTCTTTGAGCAGTACTTC CSARDGLAGFFEQYF
TRBJ1-2 TRBV5-1 many TRBD1 TGCGCCAGCAACGTGGAGGGACAGAACTATGGCTACACCTTC CASNVEGQNYGYTF
TRBJ1-1 TRBV28 few TRBD1 TGTGCCAGCAGTCCTCAGGACAGGGGGGTCTTGAACACTGAAGCTTTCTTT CASSPQDRGVLNTEAFF
TRBJ1-3 TRBV15 NA NA TGTGCCACCAGCAGAGATAGACGGCTGCTCTCTGGAAACACCATATATTTT CATSRDRRLLSGNTIYF
TRBJ2-1 TRBV5-1 NA TRBD2 TGCGCCAGCAGCTTAGGGACTAGCAACAGTGAGCAGGTCTTC CASSLGTSNSEQVF
TRBJ2-3 TRBV24-1 many NA TGTGCCACCAGTGACCCCCGGGCCGTCACAGATACGCAGTATTTT CATSDPRAVTDTQYF
TRBJ2-3 TRBV5-1 many NA TGCGCCAGCAGCCCGGCCGGGGTGGTGGCAGATACGCAGTATTTT CASSPAGVVADTQYF
TRBJ1-1 TRBV25-1 NA NA TGTGCCAGCAGTGACGGCAGGTCCATGAACACTGAAGCTTTCTTT CASSDGRSMNTEAFF
TRBJ2-7 TRBV7-9 medium-sized TRBD2 TGTGCCAGCAGCTTAGAGGCTAGCGGAAACCCCTACGAGCAGTACTTC CASSLEASGNPYEQYF
TRBJ1-2 TRBV5-1 many NA TGCGCCAGCAGCTTGGATGCTAATGGCTACACCTTC CASSLDANGYTF
TRBJ2-7 TRBV7-9 few NA TGTGCCAGCAGCTTAGGGACAGTCTCCGAGCAGTACTTC CASSLGTVSEQYF
TRBJ1-2 TRBV29-1 few NA TGCAGCGTTGCCCCGGTGGCCTATGGCTACACCTTC CSVAPVAYGYTF
TRBJ2-7 TRBV20-1 few TRBD1 TGCAGTGCTAGAGTGGGCAGGGGGTACGAGCAGTACTTC CSARVGRGYEQYF
TRBJ2-1 TRBV4-1 few TRBD2 TGCGCCAGCAGCCAAGAGAGACTAGCGTCCTACAATGAGCAGTTCTTC CASSQERLASYNEQFF
TRBJ1-5 TRBV29-1 few TRBD1 TGCAGCGTGGGACAGGGGAGCAATCAGCCCCAGCATTTT CSVGQGSNQPQHF
TRBJ2-7 TRBV5-1 many NA TGCGCCAGCAGCTTGGTAGTTGATAGCTCCTACGAGCAGTACTTC CASSLVVDSSYEQYF
TRBJ1-1 TRBV7-3 NA NA TGTGCCAGCAGCGAACAGGGCCCCGGGGGGAACACTGAAGCTTTCTTT CASSEQGPGGNTEAFF
TRBJ2-4 TRBV12-3/TRBV12-4 many NA TGTGCCAGCAGTTTCCGGACAGTAGCCAAAAACATTCAGTACTTC CASSFRTVAKNIQYF
TRBJ1-5 TRBV5-1 NA TRBD1 TGCGCCAGCAGCTTGGGGGACAGCAAACAGCCCCAGCATTTT CASSLGDSKQPQHF
TRBJ2-5 TRBV24-1 many TRBD1 TGTGCCACCAGTGATCCGGGACAGGGCGATCGGACCCAGTACTTC CATSDPGQGDRTQYF
TRBJ2-1 TRBV20-1 many TRBD2 TGCAGTGCTAGAGGGACTAGCGGGAGGTACTACAATGAGCAGTTCTTC CSARGTSGRYYNEQFF
TRBJ2-7 TRBV5-6 NA NA TGTGCCAGCAGCTCGGTGGGGGACGAGCAGTACTTC CASSSVGDEQYF
TRBJ2-7 TRBV12-3/TRBV12-4 NA TRBD2 TGTGCCAGCAGATCCCCCGAGGATAGCGGGGGGGACAATGAGCAGTACTTC CASRSPEDSGGDNEQYF
TRBJ2-1 TRBV12-3/TRBV12-4 many NA TGTGCCAGCCGCCCCCAGGACAATGAGCAGTTCTTC CASRPQDNEQFF
TRBJ2-1 TRBV7-7 few NA TGTGCCAGCAGCTGTTCCTCATTCAACAATGAGCAGTTCTTC CASSCSSFNNEQFF